Reported below is one TCR beta chain. The data originate from a study of CD8+ T cells in alopecia areata. CDR1 and CDR2 from the germline V gene are SNHLY and FYNNEI. V was shortened by 11 bases and J by 6 bases, with 16 bases between the two germline ends. The CDR3 extends over 12 amino acids. cDNA reverse transcribed from extracted RNA served as the sequencing template. Assay used: immunoSEQ multiplex PCR; TCRdb lists only in-frame clones, some missing. There are about 94,000 clones in the sample; just over 70% occur only once, and roughly 17% lies in the top ten. The sample's treatment: oral pan-JAK inhibitor, 5-10 mg twice daily.

Sequenced material: CD8+ T cells sorted from blood, taken around week 44, from a patient treated with tofacitinib. The clonotype comes from a human donor with alopecia areata. This rearrangement joins TRBV2 to TRBJ2-5; a weak D match, TRBD2 (5 bases). As DNA, the CDR3 is TGTGCCGCAGAGGAGGAGAGGAAGACCCAGTACTTC. It translates to CAAEEERKTQYF.